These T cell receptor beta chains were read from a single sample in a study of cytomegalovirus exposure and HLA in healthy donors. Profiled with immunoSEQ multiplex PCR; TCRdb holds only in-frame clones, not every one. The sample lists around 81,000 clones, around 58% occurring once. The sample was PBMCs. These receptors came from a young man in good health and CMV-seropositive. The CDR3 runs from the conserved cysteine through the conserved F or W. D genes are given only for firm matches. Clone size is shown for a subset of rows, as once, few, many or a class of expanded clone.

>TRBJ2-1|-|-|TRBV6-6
TGTGCCAGCAGTTACTCGCGGTGGGACAATGAGCAGTTCTTC
CASSYSRWDNEQFF
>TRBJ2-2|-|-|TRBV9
TGTGCCAGCAGCGTAGAGGCTAGCGCCGACACCGGGGAGCTGTTTTTT
CASSVEASADTGELFF
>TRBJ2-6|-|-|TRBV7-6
TGTGCCAGCAGCTCTCCCAAAGGGGCTGGGGCCAACGTCCTGACTTTC
CASSSPKGAGANVLTF
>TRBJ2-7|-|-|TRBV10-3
TGTGCCATCAGTGAGTTCGGCGCAGGGAACTCCTACGAGCAGTACTTC
CAISEFGAGNSYEQYF
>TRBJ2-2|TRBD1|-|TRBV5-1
TGCGCCAGCAGCCGGACAGGAGACACCGGGGAGCTGTTTTTT
CASSRTGDTGELFF
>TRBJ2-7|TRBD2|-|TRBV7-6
TGTGCCAGCAGCTCACTGACTAGCGGGAGCTCCTACGAGCAGTACTTC
CASSSLTSGSSYEQYF
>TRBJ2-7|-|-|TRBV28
TGTGCCAGCACCGTACTAGGGGGATACGAGCAGTACTTC
CASTVLGGYEQYF
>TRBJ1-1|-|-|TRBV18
TGTGCCAGCTCACCACAATTCTATCAGGGGCAGGGCACTGAAGCTTTCTTT
CASSPQFYQGQGTEAFF
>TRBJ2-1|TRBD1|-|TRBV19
TGTGCCAGTAGTATAGGGACAGGGGTCGGCGATGAGCAGTTCTTC
CASSIGTGVGDEQFF
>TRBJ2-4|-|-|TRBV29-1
TGCAGCGTTGAAAAACTCCTCAACCCCAAAAACATTCAGTACTTC
CSVEKLLNPKNIQYF
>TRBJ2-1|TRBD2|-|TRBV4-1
TGCGCCAGCAGTCGGCTAGGACTAGCGCAAAATGAGCAGTTCTTC
CASSRLGLAQNEQFF
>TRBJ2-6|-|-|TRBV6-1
TGTGCCAGCAGTGGATCCTCAGGGGCTGGGGCCAACGTCCTGACTTTC
CASSGSSGAGANVLTF
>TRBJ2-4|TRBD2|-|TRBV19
TGTGCCAGTAGTATAGGCGGGAGTCAGGGCATTCAGTACTTC
CASSIGGSQGIQYF
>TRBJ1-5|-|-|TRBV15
TGTGCCACCAGCAGAGTAGGCAGGGTGAAGCCCCAGCATTTT
CATSRVGRVKPQHF
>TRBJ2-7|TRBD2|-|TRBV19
TGTGCCAGTAGTATGGGACTAGTTTACTCCTACGAGCAGTACTTC
CASSMGLVYSYEQYF
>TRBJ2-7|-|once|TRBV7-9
TGTGCCAGCAGCTCCGGGCAGGGCCCCTACGAGCAGTACTTC
CASSSGQGPYEQYF
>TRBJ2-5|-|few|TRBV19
TGTGCCAGTAGTATCTCTAGGAGTAGAGAGACCCAGTACTTC
CASSISRSRETQYF
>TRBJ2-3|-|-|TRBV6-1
TGTGCCAGCAGTGAATCAATGACAGGCACAGATACGCAGTATTTT
CASSESMTGTDTQYF
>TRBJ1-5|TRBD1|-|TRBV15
TGTGCCACCAGGGTCGGACAGGCGGGCCAGCCCCAGCATTTT
CATRVGQAGQPQHF
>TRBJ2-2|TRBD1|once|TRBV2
TGTGCCAGCAGAACAAGGGGGCCGACCACCGGGGAGCTGTTTTTT
CASRTRGPTTGELFF
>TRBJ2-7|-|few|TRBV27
TGTGCCAGCAGTTTAGGGGGCAGCTACGAGCAGTACTTC
CASSLGGSYEQYF
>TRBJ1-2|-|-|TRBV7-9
TGTGCCAGCAGCCCCGACAGGAGACGGGACTATGGCTACACCTTC
CASSPDRRRDYGYTF
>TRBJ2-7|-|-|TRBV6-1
TGTGCCAGCAGTGTCTGGTCTGGCCAAGACGAGCAGTACTTC
CASSVWSGQDEQYF
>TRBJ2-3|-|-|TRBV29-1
TGCAGCGTTGCTTCCGGGACTAGCACAGATACGCAGTATTTT
CSVASGTSTDTQYF
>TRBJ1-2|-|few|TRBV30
TGTGCCTGGACAGGGGAATCAACTTTCTATGGCTACACCTTC
CAWTGESTFYGYTF
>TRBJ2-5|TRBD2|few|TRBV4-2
TGTGCCAGCAGCCAAGTGCTAGCGGGGGGGCGGGAGACCCAGTACTTC
CASSQVLAGGRETQYF
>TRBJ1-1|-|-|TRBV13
TGTGCCAGCCGTGGAGGGGAGCCAGAAGCTTTCTTT
CASRGGEPEAFF
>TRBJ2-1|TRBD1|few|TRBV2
TGTGCCAGGAATAGCAGACAGGGTGCCTACAATGAGCAGTTCTTC
CARNSRQGAYNEQFF